A selection of T cell receptor beta chains follows, all from one sample in a study of OX40 agonist ivuxolimab in advanced cancers. Profiled with immunoSEQ multiplex PCR; TCRdb holds only in-frame clones, not every one. The sample has 25,000 to 30,000 clones; less than 80% are singletons. Material: CD4+ or CD8+ T cells sorted from blood, obtained in a trial of the OX40 agonist ivuxolimab. These receptors were taken from an adult with an advanced solid tumor such as melanoma, head and neck, liver or kidney cancer. Each CDR3 is given with its conserved first and last residue. A D gene is named only where the DNA matches it firmly. Size is omitted from some rows. Given values are once, few, many or a class for expanded clones.

j_call,clone_size,d_call,v_call,cdr3_aa,cdr3_nt
TRBJ2-1,few,TRBD1,TRBV19,CASSIGQGAGNEQFF,TGTGCCAGTAGTATAGGACAGGGGGCGGGGAATGAGCAGTTCTTC
TRBJ1-4,-,-,TRBV27,CASSHQGDNEKLFF,TGTGCCAGCAGTCACCAGGGTGATAATGAAAAACTGTTTTTT
TRBJ1-2,-,TRBD1,TRBV13,CASSSAGTGGSDGYTF,TGTGCCAGCAGCTCGGCCGGGACAGGGGGCTCCGATGGCTACACCTTC
TRBJ2-7,-,-,TRBV2,CASRTQANEQYF,TGTGCCAGCAGAACCCAGGCCAACGAGCAGTACTTC
TRBJ2-3,-,-,TRBV29-1,CSVHGVEVSDTQYF,TGCAGCGTTCACGGGGTAGAGGTTTCAGATACGCAGTATTTT
TRBJ2-1,-,-,TRBV19,CASSIATTYNEQFF,TGTGCCAGTAGTATCGCTACGACCTACAATGAGCAGTTCTTC
TRBJ2-3,-,-,TRBV9,CASRQMVADTQYF,TGTGCCAGCAGACAGATGGTCGCAGATACGCAGTATTTT
TRBJ2-1,-,TRBD1,TRBV7-2,CASSLAVGIMGQGANEQFF,TGTGCCAGCAGCTTAGCAGTTGGAATTATGGGACAGGGCGCCAATGAGCAGTTCTTC
TRBJ2-1,-,TRBD2,TRBV4-1,CASSPRTSGSENEQFF,TGCGCCAGCAGCCCGAGGACTAGCGGGAGTGAGAATGAGCAGTTCTTC
TRBJ2-5,-,-,TRBV6-1,CASTWGPQTQYF,TGTGCCAGCACCTGGGGACCTCAGACCCAGTACTTC
TRBJ1-1,-,-,TRBV4-1,CASSRPREMNTEAFF,TGCGCCAGCAGCCGCCCACGGGAAATGAACACTGAAGCTTTCTTT
TRBJ2-5,-,TRBD2,TRBV9,CASSVSGGRAETQYF,TGTGCCAGCAGCGTCTCGGGGGGGCGGGCCGAGACCCAGTACTTC
TRBJ2-3,-,-,TRBV5-6,CASSLAQGGTDTQYF,TGTGCCAGCAGCTTGGCCCAGGGTGGCACAGATACGCAGTATTTT
TRBJ2-3,few,-,TRBV4-1,CASSPGPQGTDTQYF,TGCGCCAGCAGCCCAGGGCCGCAGGGGACAGATACGCAGTATTTT
TRBJ1-2,-,TRBD1,TRBV9,CASSAGQGIYGYTF,TGTGCCAGCAGCGCCGGACAGGGGATCTATGGCTACACCTTC